This paragraph reports one T cell receptor (beta chain). These data originate in a study of blood T cell repertoires in COVID-19. With 7 bases removed from V and 8 bases from J, the gap between germline ends came to 15 bases. This CDR3 spans 13 amino acids. The germline CDR1 and CDR2 sequences are LGHNT and FRNRAP. Study members were between roughly 18 and 100 years old and lived in 20 to 30 US regions. TCRdb keeps only in-frame clones here, not all; method: immunoSEQ multiplex PCR. The sample carries fewer than 600,000 clones, roughly 90% recorded once. This TCR was recovered from a middle-aged woman who had recovered from COVID-19. The chain recombines TRBV12-5 with TRBJ1-3, with D maybe TRBD1 (5 bases). Sequencing was performed on PBMCs or T cells enriched from blood (not recorded which). As DNA, the CDR3 is TGTGCTAGTGCACCAGGGCCCGGGCACACCATATATTTT. Translation gives CASAPGPGHTIYF.